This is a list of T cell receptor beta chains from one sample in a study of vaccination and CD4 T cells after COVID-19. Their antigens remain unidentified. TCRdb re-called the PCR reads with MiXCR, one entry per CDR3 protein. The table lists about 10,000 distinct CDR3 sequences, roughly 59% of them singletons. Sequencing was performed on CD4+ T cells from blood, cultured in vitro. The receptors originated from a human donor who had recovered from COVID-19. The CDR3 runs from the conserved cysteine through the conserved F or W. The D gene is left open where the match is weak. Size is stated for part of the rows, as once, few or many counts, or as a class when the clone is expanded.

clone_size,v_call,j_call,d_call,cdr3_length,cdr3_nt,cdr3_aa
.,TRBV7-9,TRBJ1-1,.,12,TGTGCCAGCAGCTTAGATTTGGGTGAAGCTTTCTTT,CASSLDLGEAFF
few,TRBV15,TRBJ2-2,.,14,TGTGCCACCAGCAGAGATAGGTTCACCGGGGAGCTGTTTTTT,CATSRDRFTGELFF
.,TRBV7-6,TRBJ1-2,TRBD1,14,TGTGCCAGCAGCGCGGGACAGGGAATCTATGGCTACACCTTC,CASSAGQGIYGYTF
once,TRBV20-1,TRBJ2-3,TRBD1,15,TGCAGTGCTCCTTGGGACAGGGGAAGCACAGATACGCAGTATTTT,CSAPWDRGSTDTQYF
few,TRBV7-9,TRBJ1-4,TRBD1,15,TGTGCCAGCAGCTCTGGGGACAGGGATAATGAAAAACTGTTTTTT,CASSSGDRDNEKLFF
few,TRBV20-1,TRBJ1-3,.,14,TGCAGTGCCCCAGTAGCTGACTCTGGAAACACCATATATTTT,CSAPVADSGNTIYF
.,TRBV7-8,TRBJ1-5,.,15,TGTGCCAGCAGCTTTGCACAGGGAAGCAATCAGCCCCAGCATTTT,CASSFAQGSNQPQHF
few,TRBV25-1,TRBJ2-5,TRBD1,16,TGTGCCAGCAGTGAATCCGGGGACAGGTCCGCCCAGACCCAGTACTTC,CASSESGDRSAQTQYF
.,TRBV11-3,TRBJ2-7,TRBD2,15,TGTGCCAGCAGCTTACCTAGCGGGTTCTCCTACGAGCAGTACTTC,CASSLPSGFSYEQYF
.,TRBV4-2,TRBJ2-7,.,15,TGTGCCAGCAGCCAAGGCAGGATTATTAGTTACGAGCAGTACTTC,CASSQGRIISYEQYF
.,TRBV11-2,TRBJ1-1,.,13,TGTGCCAGCAGCTTAGCGGACGATACTGAAGCTTTCTTT,CASSLADDTEAFF
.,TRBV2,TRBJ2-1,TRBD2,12,TGTGCCAGTGAGCGGGAGCTCAGTGAGCAGTTCTTC,CASERELSEQFF
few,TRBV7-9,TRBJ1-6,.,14,TGTGCCAGTCGACTAGGGACCGATAATTCACCCCTCCACTTT,CASRLGTDNSPLHF
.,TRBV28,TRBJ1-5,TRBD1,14,TGTGCCAGCAGTACCACAGGGGGCAATCAGCCCCAGCATTTT,CASSTTGGNQPQHF
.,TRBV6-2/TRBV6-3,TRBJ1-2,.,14,TGTGCCAGCAGTACCCAGGTTTCTAACTATGGCTACACCTTC,CASSTQVSNYGYTF
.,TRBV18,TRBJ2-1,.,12,TGTGCCAGCTCACTGATTACGGTTGAGCAGTTCTTC,CASSLITVEQFF
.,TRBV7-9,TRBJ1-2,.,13,TGTGCCAGCAGCCTCGGGGCGGGGTATGGCTACACCTTC,CASSLGAGYGYTF
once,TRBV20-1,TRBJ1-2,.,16,TGCAGTGCTAGACCCCCCAGCACTTATGGGGTCTATGGCTACACCTTC,CSARPPSTYGVYGYTF
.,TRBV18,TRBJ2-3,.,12,TGTGCCAGCTCAGTTTCCCCAGATACGCAGTATTTT,CASSVSPDTQYF
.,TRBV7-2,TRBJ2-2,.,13,TGTGCCAGCAACTTGAGAAAACCCGGGGAGCTGTTTTTT,CASNLRKPGELFF
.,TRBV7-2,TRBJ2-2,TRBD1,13,TGTGCCAGCACCGGACAGGGAGTAGGGGAGCTGTTTTTT,CASTGQGVGELFF
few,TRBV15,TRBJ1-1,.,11,TGTGCCACCAGCAGAGTCGGACAAGCTTTCTTT,CATSRVGQAFF
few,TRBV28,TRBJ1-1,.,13,TGTGCCAGCAGTTATTCACCGAACACTGAAGCTTTCTTT,CASSYSPNTEAFF
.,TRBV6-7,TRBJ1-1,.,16,TGTGCCAGCCCTAACCGCCAGGGAGAGCAGCCACATGGGGCTTTCTTT,CASPNRQGEQPHGAFF
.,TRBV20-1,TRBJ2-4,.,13,TGCAGTGCTGGGCCCCCGGGGCTAAACATTCAGTACTTC,CSAGPPGLNIQYF
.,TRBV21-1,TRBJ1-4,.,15,TGTGCCAGCAGCATGCGGGGGGCTACTAATGAAAAACTGTTTTTT,CASSMRGATNEKLFF
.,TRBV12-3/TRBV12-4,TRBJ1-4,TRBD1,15,TGTGCCAGCACTCGCAGGACAGGGGGATTTGGAAAACTGTTTTTT,CASTRRTGGFGKLFF